The 7 T cell receptor beta chains listed next were all sequenced from one sample in a study of shared clonotypes between healthy human individuals. The naive CD8 fraction comprised CD45RO-negative cells positively selected for CCR7 and excluded terminally differentiated effector memory CD45RA+ cells. The repertoire was sequenced with immunoSEQ multiplex PCR; TCRdb's copy has only in-frame clones and lacks some. Seen here are more than 600,000 clones, about 90% observed once, and the top ten hold 24%. Sequenced material: naive CD8+ T cells sorted from blood. These receptors were taken from a man aged 25-45 years in good health.

CDR3 loop: CASRLESRTTFYNEQFF. The CDR3 bases are TGTGCCAGCAGACTAGAGTCTAGGACTACGTTCTACAATGAGCAGTTCTTC. This chain joins TRBV28 and TRBJ2-1; maybe TRBD2 (6 bases). Trimming left V 6 bases short and J 3 bases short, with 21 bases between. CDR3 length: 17 residues. The V gene's germline CDR1 is MDHEN and CDR2 SYDVKM.

The rearrangement uses TRBV28 and TRBJ1-2, with D unclear. The CDR3 is made up of 12 amino acids. Trimming pared 4 bases from V and 8 bases from J, leaving 11 bases between. Germline CDR1 MDHEN, CDR2 SYDVKM. The CDR3 region has the DNA TGTGCCAGCAGTTCGGACTGGACCGGCTACACCTTC. It is translated as CASSSDWTGYTF.

The chain joins TRBV10-3 to TRBJ2-1; 10 nucleotides agree with TRBD1. From germline, CDR1 is ENHRY and CDR2 SYGVKD. The CDR3 consists of 15 residues. V was clipped by 10 bases and J by 6 bases; unmatched bases: 12. The CDR3 sequence: CATAPPGQGFNEQFF. In DNA form, the CDR3 reads TGTGCCACCGCACCCCCGGGACAGGGGTTCAATGAGCAGTTCTTC.

The rearrangement joins TRBV5-1 to TRBJ1-1; TRBD1 matches 8 bases. V lost 3 bases and J lost 4; bases outside the gene matches: 8. Germline V CDR1 and CDR2: SGHRS, YFSETQ. The CDR3 sequence is 15 residues long. The CDR3 nucleotides are TGCGCCAGCAGCTCCAGCAGGGGGCGCCTCACTGAAGCTTTCTTT. Its translation is CASSSSRGRLTEAFF. Together with reference TRBV5-1 and TRBJ1-1, the CDR3 gives the full variable domain: KAGVTQTPRYLIKTRGQQVTLSCSPISGHRSVSWYQQTPGQGLQFLFEYFSETQRNKGNFPGRFSGRQFSNSRSEMNVSTLELGDSALYLCASSSSRGRLTEAFFGQGTRLTVV.

The chain uses TRBV5-6 and TRBJ2-1; D is tentatively TRBD1 or TRBD2 (5 bases each). CDR3 size: 14 residues. CDR1 SGHDT and CDR2 YYEEEE come from the germline V gene. Trimming took 1 base from V and 9 from J, leaving 14 bases between them. The CDR3 sequence is CASSLNGAKFEQFF. DNA for the CDR3: TGTGCCAGCAGCTTGAACGGGGCTAAATTTGAGCAGTTCTTC.

The chain employs TRBV7-3 and TRBJ2-7; either TRBD1 or TRBD2 may supply D (5 bases each). The V end was cut by 5 bases, the J end by 0 bases, with 14 bases between. This CDR3 is built from 15 residues. CDR1 and CDR2 from the germline V gene are SGHTA and FQGTGA. CDR3 sequence reads: CASSVVAGSSYEQYF. In DNA form, the CDR3 reads TGTGCCAGCAGCGTCGTGGCAGGGAGCTCCTACGAGCAGTACTTC.

V gene TRBV25-1 combines with J gene TRBJ2-7, with D uncertain. The CDR3 spans 14 residues. Germline values: CDR1 MGHDK, CDR2 SYGVNS. V lost 2 bases, J lost 3 bases, and 11 bases lay in between. CDR3 bases: TGTGCCAGCAGTGAACTTGACCCGGACTACGAGCAGTACTTC. Protein product: CASSELDPDYEQYF.